The 25 T cell receptor beta chains reported below all come from one sample, sequenced in a study of T cell responses to AZD1222 COVID-19 vaccine. The data were produced by immunoSEQ multiplex PCR, yet TCRdb's version contains in-frame clones alone and is incomplete. The repertoire includes under 110,000 clones, roughly nine tenths of them detected once, and about 15% sits in the top ten. Sequenced material: peripheral blood, taken on day 0 of AZD1222 vaccination. The receptors stem from an adult in good health.

CDR3 protein: CASSFFLRAANSPLHF. The CDR3 nucleotides read TGCGCCAGCAGCTTCTTTCTCCGGGCCGCAAATTCACCCCTCCACTTT. V usage is TRBV5-1 and J usage is TRBJ1-6; no clear D. The CDR3 totals 16 residues. CDR1 is SGHRS, CDR2 YFSETQ, per germline. Trimming removed 2 bases from V and 7 bases from J, with 16 bases in between.

This clone was picked up one time. V and J are TRBV6-2 or TRBV6-3 and TRBJ1-4; D unclear. The germline V and J ends were trimmed by 6 bases and 4 bases, with 12 bases remaining between them. The CDR3 totals 14 residues. Germline CDR1 MNHEY, CDR2 SVGEGT. Here the CDR3 reads CASSVGRVNEKLFF. As DNA, the CDR3 is TGTGCCAGCAGCGTCGGACGGGTTAATGAAAAACTGTTTTTT.

This rearrangement joins TRBV7-9 to TRBJ2-3; D gene uncertain. Germline V gene data show CDR1 as SEHNR and CDR2 as FQNEAQ (reference sequence). The CDR3 sequence is 12 residues long. V was pared by 7 bases and J by 6 bases, with 11 bases between. The CDR3 protein is CASTLMGDTQYF. The CDR3 DNA is TGTGCCAGCACCCTAATGGGGGATACGCAGTATTTT.

The chain links TRBV5-4 to TRBJ1-2, with TRBD1 matching over 12 bases. The germline V gene encodes CDR1 SGHNT and CDR2 YYREEE (reference sequence). V lost 4 bases to trimming and J lost 8 bases; unmatched junction nucleotides: 9. The CDR3 covers 15 residues. CDR3 sequence (DNA): TGTGCCAGCAGCCCCGGGACAGGGGGCGCGGGGGGCTACACCTTC. The encoded protein is CASSPGTGGAGGYTF.

This sequence joins TRBV7-8 and TRBJ2-7; D is unclear. V lost 2 bases, J lost 1 base, and 6 bases lay in between. The CDR3 sequence is 13 residues long. CDR1 and CDR2 (germline): SGHVS, FQNEAQ. The CDR3 reads CASSLLQSYEQYF. The CDR3 DNA reads TGTGCCAGCAGCTTATTACAATCCTACGAGCAGTACTTC.

The V call is TRBV29-1, the J call TRBJ1-2; D might be TRBD1 (6 bases). The CDR3 totals 12 residues. Per the germline V gene, CDR1 is SQVTM and CDR2 is ANQGSEA. V was trimmed by 4 bases and J by 7 bases, leaving 13 bases between them. CDR3 sequence: CSVGSRQAGYTF. CDR3 nucleotides: TGCAGCGTTGGGTCCCGACAGGCTGGCTACACCTTC.

The chain combines TRBV30 with TRBJ1-4, with 7 bases identical to TRBD1. The CDR3 totals 14 residues. V trimming: 0 bases; J trimming: 3 bases; junction bases outside the gene matches: 1. The germline V gene encodes CDR1 GTSNPN and CDR2 SVGIG (reference sequence). This chain's CDR3 is CAWSVGTANEKLFF. CDR3 nucleotide sequence: TGTGCCTGGAGTGTTGGGACAGCTAATGAAAAACTGTTTTTT.

V usage is TRBV5-1 and J usage is TRBJ2-5; perhaps TRBD2 as D (6 bases). The V end lost 4 bases, the J end lost 0 bases, and 7 bases lay between the germline ends. Germline V gene sequence: CDR1 SGHRS, CDR2 YFSETQ. The CDR3 length is 13 residues. CDR3 in amino acids: CASSAGHQETQYF. The CDR3 DNA reads as TGCGCCAGCAGCGCGGGACACCAAGAGACCCAGTACTTC.

By sample fraction, this clone is medium-sized. V is TRBV18 and J is TRBJ1-1; 7 nucleotides match TRBD1. CDR1 KGHSH and CDR2 LQKENI come from the germline V gene. The CDR3 sequence is 15 residues long. The J segment lost 5 bases and the V segment lost 6 bases, leaving 12 bases of the junction unmatched. The CDR3 nucleotides are TGTGCCAGCTCGCCGAAGGAGGGGGCGAGGACTGAAGCTTTCTTT. Protein: CASSPKEGARTEAFF.

The chain has TRBV5-1 and TRBJ2-1; a possible D gene is TRBD2 (5 bases). The germline V gene has CDR1 SGHRS and CDR2 YFSETQ. This CDR3 is built from 14 residues. V lost 1 base and J lost 8, with 13 bases in between. The CDR3 region has the DNA TGCGCCAGCAGCTTGACACTAGAAAGCCATGAGCAGTTCTTC. Protein product: CASSLTLESHEQFF.

The V and J genes are TRBV2 and TRBJ2-1; 9 bases align to TRBD2. Germline lookup yields CDR1 SNHLY and CDR2 FYNNEI. The CDR3 loop spans 16 amino acids. With V trimmed by 1 base and J by 7 bases, 8 bases remained unmatched. In nucleotides, the CDR3 is TGTGCCAGCAGTGAAGACCTTAGCGGGAGTTTTAATGAGCAGTTCTTC. The encoded protein is CASSEDLSGSFNEQFF.

The chain is built from TRBV18 and TRBJ1-1, with TRBD1 identical over 7 bases. This CDR3 comprises 16 residues. Germline loops: CDR1 KGHSH, CDR2 LQKENI. V was clipped by 3 bases and J by 1 base; unmatched bases: 8. CDR3 coding DNA: TGTGCCAGCTCACCTCTGTACGGGACAGAGAACACTGAAGCTTTCTTT. Translation: CASSPLYGTENTEAFF.

This clone occurred once. This chain uses TRBV27 with TRBJ1-1, with TRBD1 identical over 9 bases. Germline CDR1 MNHEY, CDR2 SMNVEV (reference sequence). V shed 5 bases, J shed 1 base, and the junction held 8 bases outside the gene matches. The CDR3 spans 16 residues. The CDR3 loop is CASSPGQGQGNTEAFF. CDR3 DNA sequence: TGTGCCAGCAGTCCGGGACAGGGACAGGGGAACACTGAAGCTTTCTTT.

The chain employs TRBV3-1 (or the pseudogene TRBV3-2) and TRBJ2-7; D is ambiguous. This CDR3 region has 14 residues. V was shortened by 2 bases and J by 4 bases, with 12 bases between the two germline ends. The germline gives CDR1 LGHDT, CDR2 YNNKEL (reference sequence). The CDR3 DNA reads as TGTGCCAGCAGCCAACCTTCATTAGGGTACGAGCAGTACTTC. This translates into CASSQPSLGYEQYF.

V is TRBV6-5 and J is TRBJ1-3; D possibly corresponds to TRBD1 (6 bases). The ends were cut back, 6 bases at V and 7 bases at J, with 13 bases in the middle. Germline CDR1 reads MNHEY; CDR2 reads SVGAGI. The length of the CDR3 is 13 residues. CDR3 residues: CASSLVQGNTIYF. CDR3 nucleotides: TGTGCCAGCAGCTTGGTCCAGGGGAACACCATATATTTT.

J is TRBJ2-5 and V is TRBV19; 11 positions agree with TRBD2. The CDR3 spans 16 residues. The J segment lost 2 bases and the V segment lost 4 bases, leaving 6 bases of the junction unmatched. Per the germline V gene, CDR1 is LNHDA and CDR2 is SQIVND (reference sequence). CDR3 DNA: TGTGCCAGTAGTAGGGGACTAGCGGAAGGACAAGAGACCCAGTACTTC. Translating gives CASSRGLAEGQETQYF. Based on the CDR3 plus reference TRBV19 and TRBJ2-5, the full variable domain is DGGITQSPKYLFRKEGQNVTLSCEQNLNHDAMYWYRQDPGQGLRLIYYSQIVNDFQKGDIAEGYSVSREKKESFPLTVTSAQKNPTAFYLCASSRGLAEGQETQYFGPGTRLLVL.

This clone was detected once. The CDR3 sequence is CASSNRRDRGLEQYF. In DNA form, the CDR3 reads TGTGCCAGTAGTAACCGGCGGGACAGGGGGCTCGAGCAGTACTTC. The chain couples TRBV19 to TRBJ2-7, with 12 bases lining up with TRBD1. The germline CDR1 and CDR2 sequences are LNHDA and SQIVND (reference sequence). V dropped 4 bases and J dropped 6; count of bases not matched to a gene: 7. The CDR3 totals 15 residues.

V gene TRBV18 combines with J gene TRBJ2-7; 8 nucleotides line up with TRBD1. Germline V CDR1 and CDR2: KGHSH, LQKENI. V lost 3 bases, J lost 6 bases, and 10 bases stayed unmatched. This CDR3 has 15 residues. CDR3 loop: CASSPAGGRGSEQYF. DNA of the CDR3: TGTGCCAGCTCACCGGCAGGGGGCCGAGGCAGCGAGCAGTACTTC.

The chain joins TRBV27 to TRBJ1-1; D is perhaps TRBD1 (5 bases). Trimming removed 3 bases at V and 4 bases at J, with 12 bases between. The germline V gene has CDR1 MNHEY and CDR2 SMNVEV (reference sequence). The CDR3 loop spans 14 amino acids. The CDR3 DNA is TGTGCCAGCAGTTTTCAGAGGGGTATCACTGAAGCTTTCTTT. Protein: CASSFQRGITEAFF.

CDR3 nucleotide sequence: TGTGCCACCAGTGATTTCCGGGACCCTAAAGAGACCCAGTACTTC. Its protein product is CATSDFRDPKETQYF. The V and J genes are TRBV24-1 and TRBJ2-5; D may be TRBD1 or TRBD2 (5 bases each). The CDR3 is 15 residues long. The germline V gene has CDR1 KGHDR and CDR2 SFDVKD. The germline V and J ends were trimmed by 1 base and 3 bases, with 11 bases remaining between them.

This clone appeared once. The chain carries TRBV7-9 and TRBJ2-7; D is tentatively TRBD1 or TRBD2 (5 bases each). Germline V gene sequence: CDR1 SEHNR, CDR2 FQNEAQ (reference sequence). This CDR3 comprises 14 residues. The V end was cut by 1 base, the J end by 5 bases, with 12 bases between. CDR3 DNA sequence: TGTGCCAGCAGCTTAGTTGAGGGCAGGGACGAGCAGTACTTC. It codes for CASSLVEGRDEQYF.

The J gene is TRBJ2-1, the V gene TRBV5-1, with D possibly matching TRBD2 (6 bases). The CDR3 is 11 amino acids. From germline, CDR1 is SGHRS and CDR2 YFSETQ. V was clipped by 4 bases and J by 13 bases, with 12 bases between them. The CDR3 is CASSLEGPQFF. As DNA, the CDR3 is TGCGCCAGCAGCCTGGAGGGCCCCCAGTTCTTC. The full variable domain, rest sourced from reference TRBV5-1 and TRBJ2-1, is KAGVTQTPRYLIKTRGQQVTLSCSPISGHRSVSWYQQTPGQGLQFLFEYFSETQRNKGNFPGRFSGRQFSNSRSEMNVSTLELGDSALYLCASSLEGPQFFGPGTRLTVL.

The CDR3: CASSLLAGLNNEQFF. CDR3 bases: TGTGCCAGCAGCTTGCTAGCGGGCCTAAACAATGAGCAGTTCTTC. V usage is TRBV9 and J usage is TRBJ2-1, with 8 bases that match TRBD2. Germline CDR1 is SGDLS and CDR2 is YYNGEE. This CDR3 has 15 residues. V shed 4 bases, J shed 5 bases, and the junction held 8 bases outside the gene matches.

The chain has TRBV5-4 and TRBJ2-7; the D gene is possibly TRBD2 (5 bases). Germline CDR1 is SGHNT and CDR2 is YYREEE (reference sequence). With 0 bases removed from V and 4 bases from J, the gap between germline ends came to 14 bases. The CDR3 length is 15 residues. The CDR3 protein is CASSLELAANYEQYF. The CDR3 DNA follows: TGTGCCAGCAGCTTGGAGCTAGCCGCCAATTACGAGCAGTACTTC.

The chain is built from TRBV5-1 and TRBJ2-2; D call uncertain. The V gene's germline CDR1 is SGHRS and CDR2 YFSETQ. This CDR3 has 12 amino acids. V was pared by 3 bases and J by 0 bases, with 0 bases between. CDR3 in DNA: TGCGCCAGCAGCTCGAACACCGGGGAGCTGTTTTTT. As protein: CASSSNTGELFF.